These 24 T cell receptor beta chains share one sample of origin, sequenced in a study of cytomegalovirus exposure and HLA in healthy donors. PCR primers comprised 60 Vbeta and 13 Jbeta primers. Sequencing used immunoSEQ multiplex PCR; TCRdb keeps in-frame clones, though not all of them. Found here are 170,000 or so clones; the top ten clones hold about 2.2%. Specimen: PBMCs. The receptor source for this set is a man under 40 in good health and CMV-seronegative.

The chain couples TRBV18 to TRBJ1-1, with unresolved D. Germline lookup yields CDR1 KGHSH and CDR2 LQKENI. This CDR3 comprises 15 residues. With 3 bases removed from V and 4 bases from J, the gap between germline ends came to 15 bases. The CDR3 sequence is CASSPASGVGTEAFF. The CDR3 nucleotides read TGTGCCAGCTCACCCGCGTCGGGAGTAGGCACTGAAGCTTTCTTT.

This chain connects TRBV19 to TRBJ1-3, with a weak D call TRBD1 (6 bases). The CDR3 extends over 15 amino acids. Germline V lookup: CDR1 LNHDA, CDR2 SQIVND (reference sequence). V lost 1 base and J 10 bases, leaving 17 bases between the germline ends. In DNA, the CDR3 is TGTGCCAGTAGTATAGGGGCAGGGGTCCACGGGACCATATATTTT. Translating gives CASSIGAGVHGTIYF.

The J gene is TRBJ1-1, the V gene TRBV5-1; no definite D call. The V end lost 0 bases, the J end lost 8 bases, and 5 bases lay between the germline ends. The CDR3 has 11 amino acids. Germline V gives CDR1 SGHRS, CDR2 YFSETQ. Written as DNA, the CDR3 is TGCGCCAGCAGCTTGGCCCAGGAAGCTTTCTTT. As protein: CASSLAQEAFF. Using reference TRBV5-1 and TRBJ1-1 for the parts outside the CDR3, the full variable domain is KAGVTQTPRYLIKTRGQQVTLSCSPISGHRSVSWYQQTPGQGLQFLFEYFSETQRNKGNFPGRFSGRQFSNSRSEMNVSTLELGDSALYLCASSLAQEAFFGQGTRLTVV.

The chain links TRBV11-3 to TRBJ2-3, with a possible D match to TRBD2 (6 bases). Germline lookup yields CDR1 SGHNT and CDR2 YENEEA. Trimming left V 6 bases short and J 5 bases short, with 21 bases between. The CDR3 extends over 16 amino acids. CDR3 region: CASSFRRGNLGDTQYF. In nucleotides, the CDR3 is TGTGCCAGCAGTTTCAGACGGGGGAATCTGGGAGATACGCAGTATTTT.

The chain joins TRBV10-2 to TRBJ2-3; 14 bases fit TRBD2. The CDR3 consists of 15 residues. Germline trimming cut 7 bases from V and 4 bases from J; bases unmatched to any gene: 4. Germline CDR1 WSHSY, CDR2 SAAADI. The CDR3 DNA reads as TGCGCCAGCATTGGACTAGCGGGAGGATCAGATACGCAGTATTTT. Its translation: CASIGLAGGSDTQYF.

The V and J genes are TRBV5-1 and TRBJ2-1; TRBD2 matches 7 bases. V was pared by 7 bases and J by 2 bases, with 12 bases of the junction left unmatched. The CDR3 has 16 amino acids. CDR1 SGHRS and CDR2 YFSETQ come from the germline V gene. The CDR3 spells CASFHPAGAPYNEQFF. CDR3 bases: TGCGCCAGCTTCCACCCGGCGGGAGCACCCTACAATGAGCAGTTCTTC.

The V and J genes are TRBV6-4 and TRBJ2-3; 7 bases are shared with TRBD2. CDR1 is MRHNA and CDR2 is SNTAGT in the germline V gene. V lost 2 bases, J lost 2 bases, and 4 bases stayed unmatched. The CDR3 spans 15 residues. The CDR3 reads CASSDTSAFTDTQYF. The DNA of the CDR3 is TGTGCCAGCAGTGACACTAGCGCCTTCACAGATACGCAGTATTTT.

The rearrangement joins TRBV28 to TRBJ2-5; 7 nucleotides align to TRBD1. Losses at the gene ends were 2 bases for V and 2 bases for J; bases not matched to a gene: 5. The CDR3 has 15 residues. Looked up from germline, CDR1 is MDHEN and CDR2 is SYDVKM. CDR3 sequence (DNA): TGTGCCAGCAGTTTAAGGCCAGGGGGACAAGAGACCCAGTACTTC. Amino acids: CASSLRPGGQETQYF. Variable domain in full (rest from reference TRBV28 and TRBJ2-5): DVKVTQSSRYLVKRTGEKVFLECVQDMDHENMFWYRQDPGLGLRLIYFSYDVKMKEKGDIPEGYSVSREKKERFSLILESASTNQTSMYLCASSLRPGGQETQYFGPGTRLLVL.

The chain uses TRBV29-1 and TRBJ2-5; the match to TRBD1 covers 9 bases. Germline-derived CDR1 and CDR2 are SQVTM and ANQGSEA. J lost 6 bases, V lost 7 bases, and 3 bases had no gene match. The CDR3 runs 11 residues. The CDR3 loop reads CSGGTGKTQYF. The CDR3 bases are TGCAGCGGCGGGACAGGGAAGACCCAGTACTTC.

The CDR3: CASSYSPRGRGAFF. The DNA for the CDR3 is TGTGCCAGCAGTTACTCGCCGCGTGGAAGGGGAGCTTTCTTT. This chain links TRBV6-5 with TRBJ1-1; TRBD1 might be the D (5 bases). This CDR3 is 14 amino acids long. V was cut by 0 bases and J by 10 bases, with 15 bases left in between. Looked up from germline, CDR1 is MNHEY and CDR2 is SVGAGI.

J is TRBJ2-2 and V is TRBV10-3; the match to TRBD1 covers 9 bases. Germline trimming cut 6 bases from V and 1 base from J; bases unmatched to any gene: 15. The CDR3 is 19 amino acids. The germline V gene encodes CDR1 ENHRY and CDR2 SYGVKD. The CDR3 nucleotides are TGTGCCATCAGAGGGACAGGGCCTTCTCGAATGGGGAACACCGGGGAGCTGTTTTTT. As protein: CAIRGTGPSRMGNTGELFF.

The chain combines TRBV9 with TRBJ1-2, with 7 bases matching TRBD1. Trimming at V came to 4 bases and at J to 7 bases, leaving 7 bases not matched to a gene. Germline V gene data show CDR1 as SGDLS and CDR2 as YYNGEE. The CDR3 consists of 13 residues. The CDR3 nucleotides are TGTGCCAGCAGCTCCGACAGGGCAGGTGGCTACACCTTC. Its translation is CASSSDRAGGYTF.

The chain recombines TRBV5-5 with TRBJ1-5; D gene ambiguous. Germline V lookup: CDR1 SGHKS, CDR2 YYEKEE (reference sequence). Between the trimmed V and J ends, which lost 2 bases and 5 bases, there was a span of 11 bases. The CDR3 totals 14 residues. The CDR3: CASSFRQADQPQHF. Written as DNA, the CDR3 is TGTGCCAGCAGCTTTAGGCAGGCCGATCAGCCCCAGCATTTT.

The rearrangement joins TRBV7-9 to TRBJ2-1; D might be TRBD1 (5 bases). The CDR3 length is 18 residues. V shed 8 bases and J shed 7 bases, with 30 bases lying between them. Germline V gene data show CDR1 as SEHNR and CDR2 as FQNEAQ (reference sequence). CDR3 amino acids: CASAGAISPEKGPNEQFF. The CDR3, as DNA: TGTGCCAGCGCTGGAGCGATCTCCCCCGAAAAGGGGCCAAATGAGCAGTTCTTC.

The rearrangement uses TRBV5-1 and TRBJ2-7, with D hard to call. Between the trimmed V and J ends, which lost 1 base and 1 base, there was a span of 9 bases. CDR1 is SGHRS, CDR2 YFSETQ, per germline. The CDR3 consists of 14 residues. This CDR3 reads CASSLLATSYEQYF. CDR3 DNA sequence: TGCGCCAGCAGCTTGCTTGCGACTTCCTACGAGCAGTACTTC.

CDR3 residues: CASRGYTTNEKLFF. The CDR3, as DNA: TGTGCCAGCCGGGGGTATACAACTAATGAAAAACTGTTTTTT. The chain uses TRBV25-1 and TRBJ1-4; TRBD1 is a possible D gene (5 bases). The germline V gene has CDR1 MGHDK and CDR2 SYGVNS. The CDR3 has 14 residues. V lost 8 bases, J lost 0 bases, and 10 bases lay in between.

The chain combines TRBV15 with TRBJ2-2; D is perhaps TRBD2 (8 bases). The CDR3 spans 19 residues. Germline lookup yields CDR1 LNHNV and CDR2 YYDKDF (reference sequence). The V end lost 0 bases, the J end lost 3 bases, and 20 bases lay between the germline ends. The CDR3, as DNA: TGTGCCACCAGCAGAGAGTTCCTGATAGCGGGACAGTACACCGGGGAGCTGTTTTTT. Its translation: CATSREFLIAGQYTGELFF.

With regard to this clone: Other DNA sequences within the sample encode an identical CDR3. The CDR3 sequence: CASSDGTGGDTQYF. The CDR3 nucleotides read TGTGCCAGCAGTGACGGTACAGGCGGAGATACGCAGTATTTT. The chain recombines TRBV6-4 with TRBJ2-3, with a weak D call TRBD1 (5 bases). The CDR3 has 14 residues. V dropped 2 bases and J dropped 5 bases, with 11 bases sitting between them. Germline CDR1 MRHNA, CDR2 SNTAGT.

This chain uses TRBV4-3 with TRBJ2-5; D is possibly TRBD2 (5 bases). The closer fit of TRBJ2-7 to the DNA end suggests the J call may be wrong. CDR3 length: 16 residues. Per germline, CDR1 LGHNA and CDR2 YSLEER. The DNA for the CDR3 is TGCGCCAGCAGCCAAGATGAGGGCAGTACCTTCTACGAGCAGTACTTC. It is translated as CASSQDEGSTFYEQYF.

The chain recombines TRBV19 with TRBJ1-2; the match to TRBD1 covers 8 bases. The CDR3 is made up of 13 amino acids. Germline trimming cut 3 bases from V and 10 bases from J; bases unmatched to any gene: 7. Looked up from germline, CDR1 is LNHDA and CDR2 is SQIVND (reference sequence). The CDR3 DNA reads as TGTGCCAGTAGTATGTGGACAGGGAATGACTACACCTTC. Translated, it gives CASSMWTGNDYTF.

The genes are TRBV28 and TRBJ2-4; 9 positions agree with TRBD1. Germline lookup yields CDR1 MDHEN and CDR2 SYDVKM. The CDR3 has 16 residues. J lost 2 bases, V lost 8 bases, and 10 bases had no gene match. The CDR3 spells CASLQGDRVPKNIQYF. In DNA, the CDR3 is TGTGCCAGCCTACAAGGGGACAGGGTTCCCAAAAACATTCAGTACTTC.

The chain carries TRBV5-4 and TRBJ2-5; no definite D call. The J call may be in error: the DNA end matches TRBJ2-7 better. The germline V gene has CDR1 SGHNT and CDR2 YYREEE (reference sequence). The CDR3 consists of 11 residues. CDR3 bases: TGTGCCAGCAGCCAAAATTACGAGCAGTACTTC. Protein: CASSQNYEQYF.

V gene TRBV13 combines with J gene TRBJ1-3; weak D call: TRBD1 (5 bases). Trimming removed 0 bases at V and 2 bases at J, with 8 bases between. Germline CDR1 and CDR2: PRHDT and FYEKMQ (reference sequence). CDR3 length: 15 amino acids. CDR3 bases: TGTGCCAGCAGCTTAGGATGGGGGGCTGGAAACACCATATATTTT. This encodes CASSLGWGAGNTIYF.

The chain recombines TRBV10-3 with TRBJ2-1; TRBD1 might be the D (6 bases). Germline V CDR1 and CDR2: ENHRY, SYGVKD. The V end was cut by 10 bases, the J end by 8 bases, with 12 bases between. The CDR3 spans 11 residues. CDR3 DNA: TGTGCCAGCCAACAGGGCGATGAGCAGTTCTTC. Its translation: CASQQGDEQFF.